Below are 10 T cell receptor beta chains sequenced from a single sample in a study of regulatory T cells in long-lasting Graves disease. Specified time point: newly diagnosed GD, antithyroid drugs for less than 3 months. There was RNA extracted from PBMCs, and the TCR library was made from it. Assembly of TCR beta libraries relied on iRepertoire HTBI primers together with Arm-PCR of CDR3 regions. Each CDR3 protein gets one entry after TCRdb re-called the multiplex PCR reads with MiXCR. Of about 450,000 distinct CDR3 sequences in the sample, roughly 15% were seen once. The same sample was also used in a study of T cells in Graves' hyperthyroidism and ophthalmopathy.

Material: peripheral blood mononuclear cells (PBMCs), obtained at new diagnosis, from a patient treated with antithyroid drugs. The receptor source for this set is a woman aged 50 to 65 with Graves disease.

This clonotype appeared many times. This chain links TRBV7-9 with TRBJ2-1, with TRBD2 as a possible D gene (6 bases). Trimming took 1 base from V and 4 from J, leaving 11 bases between them. The CDR3 sequence is 15 residues long. Germline assignment: CDR1 SEHNR and CDR2 FQNEAQ (reference sequence). CDR3: CASSLVGSGYNEQFF. In nucleotides, the CDR3 is TGTGCCAGCAGCTTAGTAGGTAGCGGATACAATGAGCAGTTCTTC.

This clonotype has ten or more counts. The chain uses TRBV20-1 and TRBJ1-1; D perhaps matches TRBD1 (5 bases). Trimming took off 2 bases at V and 5 bases at J, with 12 bases between the two ends. Germline V gene sequence: CDR1 DFQATT, CDR2 SNEGSKA (reference sequence). CDR3 length: 13 amino acids. CDR3 loop: CSARRGEGTEAFF. The CDR3 coding sequence is TGCAGTGCTAGACGGGGGGAGGGTACTGAAGCTTTCTTT.

This clonotype was seen ten or more times. The genes are TRBV28 and TRBJ2-1, with D possibly being TRBD2 (5 bases). V was pared by 2 bases and J by 1 base, with 15 bases between. CDR1 and CDR2 from the germline V gene are MDHEN and SYDVKM. This CDR3 has 17 amino acids. CDR3 sequence (DNA): TGTGCCAGCAGTTTAGTTATAGCGAGAGTATCCTACAATGAGCAGTTCTTC. Translation: CASSLVIARVSYNEQFF.

This clonotype was seen at least ten times. The V call is TRBV28, the J call TRBJ2-3, with D possibly TRBD2 on 5 matching bases. From germline, CDR1 is MDHEN and CDR2 SYDVKM. This CDR3 comprises 16 residues. V dropped 4 bases and J dropped 1 base, with 15 bases sitting between them. The CDR3 loop reads CASSSKLGSGTDTQYF. The CDR3 DNA follows: TGTGCCAGCAGTTCGAAACTAGGAAGCGGCACAGATACGCAGTATTTT.

This chain uses TRBV30 with TRBJ2-1, with D tentatively TRBD2 (6 bases). Germline V CDR1 and CDR2: GTSNPN, SVGIG (reference sequence). The V end was cut by 5 bases, the J end by 6 bases, with 17 bases between. The CDR3 is 14 amino acids. The CDR3 region has the DNA TGTGCCTGGGGTAGGGCGGGATGGCCCAATGAGCAGTTCTTC. It specifies CAWGRAGWPNEQFF.

At least ten counts were recorded for this clonotype. The chain's CDR3 is CASTGFRTGLQETQYF. The CDR3 DNA reads as TGTGCCAGCACGGGATTTCGGACGGGATTACAAGAGACCCAGTACTTC. The gene calls are TRBV28 and TRBJ2-5; the D gene is possibly TRBD2 (5 bases). The CDR3 contains 16 residues. Germline V gene sequence: CDR1 MDHEN, CDR2 SYDVKM. With 7 bases removed from V and 2 bases from J, the gap between germline ends came to 20 bases.

The table lists this clonotype with many counts. J is TRBJ1-1 and V is TRBV20-1; TRBD1 aligns across 9 bases. The CDR3 loop spans 15 amino acids. The V and J ends lost 3 bases and 5 bases, in that order; junction bases with no gene match: 10. CDR1 and CDR2 (germline): DFQATT, SNEGSKA (reference sequence). The CDR3: CSASPDRGFGTEAFF. The CDR3 DNA reads TGCAGTGCTAGTCCCGACAGGGGGTTTGGGACTGAAGCTTTCTTT.

This clonotype has ten or more counts. The chain is built from TRBV7-9 and TRBJ2-1, with 12 bases lining up with TRBD2. J was trimmed by 7 bases and V by 2 bases; bases with no gene match: 12. The CDR3 loop spans 18 amino acids. The germline gives CDR1 SEHNR, CDR2 FQNEAQ (reference sequence). CDR3 bases: TGTGCCAGCAGCTTAAAGACTCGACTAGCGGGAGTAGGGAATGAGCAGTTCTTC. This encodes CASSLKTRLAGVGNEQFF.

This clonotype showed up just a few times. The V gene is TRBV6-1, the J gene TRBJ2-4; TRBD1 agrees at 9 bases. Germline lookup yields CDR1 MNHNS and CDR2 SASEGT. This CDR3 has 17 amino acids. V lost 2 bases, J lost 2 bases, and 7 bases stayed unmatched. The CDR3 nucleotides are TGTGCCAGCAGTGAATTTTTGACAGGGGGTCCCAAAAACATTCAGTACTTC. Translating it yields CASSEFLTGGPKNIQYF.

In this sample, this clonotype turned up a few times. With a much larger clone just one base away, this may be a read error. The conserved phenylalanine or tryptophan is not found at the CDR3 terminus, so this likely reflects a read error. This chain uses TRBV12-3 or TRBV12-4 with TRBJ1-1; D is perhaps TRBD1 (5 bases). Trimming pared 4 bases from V and 5 bases from J, leaving 20 bases between. The CDR3 length is 16 residues. CDR3 nucleotides: TGTGCCAGCAGTTCCGGGGGGAGAGGGAGAGGGACTGAAGCTTTCCTT. Amino acids: CASSSGGRGRGTEAFL.